These T cell receptor beta chains were read from a single sample in a study of blood T cell repertoires in COVID-19. Clones were sequenced by immunoSEQ multiplex PCR, and TCRdb holds only the in-frame ones, with some missing. The repertoire includes under 150,000 clones, roughly 85% of them detected once, and around 13% sits in the top ten. The sequenced sample consisted of peripheral blood. All receptors derive from a human donor in a cohort sampled during active COVID-19. The CDR3 runs from the conserved cysteine through the conserved F or W. A D gene is named only where the DNA matches it firmly. Rows may omit the clone size; those that give it use once, few, many or a size class.

clone_size	v_call	d_call	j_call	cdr3_nt	cdr3_aa
.	TRBV28	TRBD2	TRBJ2-7	TGTGCCAGCAGTCCTAACGGACTAGCAACCTACGAGCAGTACTTC	CASSPNGLATYEQYF
.	TRBV7-2	.	TRBJ1-3	TGTGCCAGCAGCCAGCGTGGCCAGAGGCCCTCTGGAAACACCATATATTTT	CASSQRGQRPSGNTIYF
.	TRBV6-4	.	TRBJ2-3	TGTGCCAGCAGTGAATGGGGGAGGAGCACAGATACGCAGTATTTT	CASSEWGRSTDTQYF
.	TRBV5-1	TRBD1	TRBJ2-1	TGCGCCAGCAGCTCGGGACAGGGTGGGGATGAGCAGTTCTTC	CASSSGQGGDEQFF
.	TRBV3-1/TRBV3-2	.	TRBJ2-2	TGTGCCAGCAGCCAAGTATCACGAGGCGGGGAGCTGTTTTTT	CASSQVSRGGELFF
few	TRBV10-3	.	TRBJ1-1	TGTGCCATCAGAGCACAGGCTTTGAACACTGAAGCTTTCTTT	CAIRAQALNTEAFF
.	TRBV5-5	TRBD1	TRBJ2-3	TGTGCCAGCAGCTTTATAGGGGGCAGGGAGTCGGATACGCAGTATTTT	CASSFIGGRESDTQYF
.	TRBV9	TRBD2	TRBJ2-5	TGTGCCAGCAGCGTAGTGGGGGGGGACCAAGAGACCCAGTACTTC	CASSVVGGDQETQYF
.	TRBV5-1	TRBD1	TRBJ2-7	TGCGCCAGCAGCCTCCCCCGACAGGGTGATATCTACGAGCAGTACTTC	CASSLPRQGDIYEQYF
.	TRBV6-2/TRBV6-3	TRBD2	TRBJ2-1	TGTGCCAGCAGTTACATAGCGGGTGACTTTCCAAGCTCCTACAATGAGCAGTTCTTC	CASSYIAGDFPSSYNEQFF
.	TRBV19	.	TRBJ1-1	TGTGCCAGTAGTATTAGGACACTTAACACTGAAGCTTTCTTT	CASSIRTLNTEAFF
.	TRBV28	.	TRBJ2-3	TGTGCCAGCAGTCCCCCTCCAAGCCAGTATTTT	CASSPPPSQYF
once	TRBV7-9	.	TRBJ1-1	TGTGCCAGCAGCCTAGTTATGAACACTGAAGCTTTCTTT	CASSLVMNTEAFF
.	TRBV19	.	TRBJ1-5	TGTGCCAGTAATGACAGGTATCAGCCCCAGCATTTT	CASNDRYQPQHF
.	TRBV6-5	TRBD1	TRBJ1-2	TGTGCCAGCGAGTGGTGGACAGGGGATGGCTACACCTTC	CASEWWTGDGYTF
once	TRBV5-1	.	TRBJ1-4	TGCGCCAGCAGCTTGGACGGAGGAACTAATGAAAAACTGTTTTTT	CASSLDGGTNEKLFF
.	TRBV7-9	.	TRBJ2-6	TGTGCCAGCAGCTTAAGGGCAGGGGTAAGCTCTGGGGCCAACGTCCTGACTTTC	CASSLRAGVSSGANVLTF
.	TRBV3-1/TRBV3-2	TRBD2	TRBJ2-7	TGTGCCAGCAGCCAAGATGGGACTAGACGCGAGCAGTACTTC	CASSQDGTRREQYF
.	TRBV10-3	TRBD1	TRBJ1-5	TGTGCCATCAGTGAGGGACAGGCGGGTCAGCCCCAGCATTTT	CAISEGQAGQPQHF
.	TRBV5-1	.	TRBJ2-3	TGCGCCAGCAGCTTGGAGGCAGGGAGCACAGATACGCAGTATTTT	CASSLEAGSTDTQYF
.	TRBV7-7	.	TRBJ1-6	TGTGCCAGCAGCCTAGGCGGAAATTCACCCCTCCACTTT	CASSLGGNSPLHF
.	TRBV19	.	TRBJ2-1	TGTGCCAGTAGTCTCGGACTCTACAATGAGCAGTTCTTC	CASSLGLYNEQFF
.	TRBV12-3/TRBV12-4	.	TRBJ1-5	TGTGCCAGCAGTCTAGTAGAACAGCCCCAGCATTTT	CASSLVEQPQHF
.	TRBV27	TRBD2	TRBJ2-3	TGTGCCAGCAGGCAGCGGGGGGAGGGGGATACGCAGTATTTT	CASRQRGEGDTQYF
once	TRBV7-3	.	TRBJ2-2	TGTGCCAGCAGCCAAGGGGTGAAGGACGGGGAGCTGTTTTTT	CASSQGVKDGELFF
.	TRBV7-8	TRBD2	TRBJ2-1	TGTGCCAGCAGCCGAGTAGGGAGCGGGGGGGTTACCTACAATGAGCAGTTCTTC	CASSRVGSGGVTYNEQFF
.	TRBV28	.	TRBJ1-4	TGTGCCAGCAGTTTGCGGATACCAAATGAAAAACTGTTTTTT	CASSLRIPNEKLFF
.	TRBV10-3	TRBD1	TRBJ2-7	TGTGCCATCAGTGAGAAGGAGACAGGGTCCTACGAGCAGTACTTC	CAISEKETGSYEQYF
once	TRBV6-5	TRBD1	TRBJ2-1	TGTGCCAGCAGTCCCGGGACAGGGAGGCTTAATGAGCAGTTCTTC	CASSPGTGRLNEQFF
.	TRBV6-5	.	TRBJ1-4	TGTGCCAGCTTGTTGCGGGGCATCACTAATGAAAAACTGTTTTTT	CASLLRGITNEKLFF
few	TRBV29-1	.	TRBJ1-2	TGCAGCGTGACAGCCTCTGGCTCGGATGGCTACACCTTC	CSVTASGSDGYTF
.	TRBV28	TRBD1	TRBJ1-1	TGTGCCTCGGACAGGGGGCTAGGGAACACTGAAGCTTTCTTT	CASDRGLGNTEAFF
.	TRBV11-2	TRBD2	TRBJ2-3	TGTGCCAGCAGCCCACGGACTAGCGGGAGTGCAGATACGCAGTATTTT	CASSPRTSGSADTQYF
.	TRBV11-3	.	TRBJ2-1	TGTGCCAGCAGCTTAGCCAGCAATGAGCAGTTCTTC	CASSLASNEQFF
once	TRBV4-3	.	TRBJ1-5	TGCGCCAGCAGCCAAGAGGAGCGTCAGCCCCAGCATTTT	CASSQEERQPQHF
.	TRBV10-3	TRBD1	TRBJ2-3	TGTGCCACCGTCCCGGACAGGGCTAGCACAGATACGCAGTATTTT	CATVPDRASTDTQYF
.	TRBV18	.	TRBJ2-5	TGTGCCAGCTCACCGGTGACACAGCAAGAGACCCAGTACTTC	CASSPVTQQETQYF
.	TRBV5-6	.	TRBJ1-1	TGTGCCAGCAGCTCCCGAGTTCGCACGCTAAACACTGAAGCTTTCTTT	CASSSRVRTLNTEAFF
.	TRBV20-1	.	TRBJ2-3	TGCAGTGCGATCGGGTCTGATACGCAGTATTTT	CSAIGSDTQYF
.	TRBV12-3/TRBV12-4	.	TRBJ1-1	TGTGCCAGCAGTCCCGACAGCAATCGGGAAGCTTTCTTT	CASSPDSNREAFF
once	TRBV19	TRBD1	TRBJ2-5	TGTGCCAGTAGTAATGACAGGGCCTCAGAGACCCAGTACTTC	CASSNDRASETQYF
once	TRBV11-2	.	TRBJ2-1	TGTGCCAGCAGCTTAGGGGCCCCTGGTGGGGCCAATGAGCAGTTCTTC	CASSLGAPGGANEQFF
.	TRBV5-1	TRBD1	TRBJ1-1	TGCGCCAGCAGCGACCCGACAGGGGCGGCTGAAGCTTTCTTT	CASSDPTGAAEAFF
.	TRBV10-3	.	TRBJ1-2	TGTGCCATCAGTGAGTCGTTTTTGGGCGAATATGGCTACACCTTC	CAISESFLGEYGYTF
.	TRBV7-2	.	TRBJ2-5	TGTGCCAGCAGCTTACACTCCTGGTACCAAGAGACCCAGTACTTC	CASSLHSWYQETQYF
.	TRBV5-1	.	TRBJ2-3	TGCGCCAGCAGCCTCCGGGTCACATCGCCCACAGATACGCAGTATTTT	CASSLRVTSPTDTQYF
.	TRBV7-9	TRBD2	TRBJ2-7	TGTGCCAGCAGCTTGTTGGAGACTAGCGGGGGGAGCGGTGAGCAGTACTTC	CASSLLETSGGSGEQYF
.	TRBV15	.	TRBJ1-5	TGTGCCACCAGCAGAGGAGCTCAGCCCCAGCATTTT	CATSRGAQPQHF
.	TRBV28	.	TRBJ2-2	TGTGCCAGCAGGGTGTCAGGGCCCGCGAACACCGGGGAGCTGTTTTTT	CASRVSGPANTGELFF
.	TRBV25-1	TRBD2	TRBJ2-2	TGTGCCAGCAGTGGGGGACTAGGCCGAATTCGTTACGCCGGGGAGCTGTTTTTT	CASSGGLGRIRYAGELFF
.	TRBV28	.	TRBJ2-5	TGTGCCACCACCGACTCCGCCGCGGAGACCCAGTACTTC	CATTDSAAETQYF
few	TRBV9	.	TRBJ1-3	TGTGCCAGCACCCGTATAGCCTCTGGAAACACCATATATTTT	CASTRIASGNTIYF
once	TRBV5-8	.	TRBJ1-1	TGTGCCAGCAGCCCACAGGGGAACACTGAAGCTTTCTTT	CASSPQGNTEAFF